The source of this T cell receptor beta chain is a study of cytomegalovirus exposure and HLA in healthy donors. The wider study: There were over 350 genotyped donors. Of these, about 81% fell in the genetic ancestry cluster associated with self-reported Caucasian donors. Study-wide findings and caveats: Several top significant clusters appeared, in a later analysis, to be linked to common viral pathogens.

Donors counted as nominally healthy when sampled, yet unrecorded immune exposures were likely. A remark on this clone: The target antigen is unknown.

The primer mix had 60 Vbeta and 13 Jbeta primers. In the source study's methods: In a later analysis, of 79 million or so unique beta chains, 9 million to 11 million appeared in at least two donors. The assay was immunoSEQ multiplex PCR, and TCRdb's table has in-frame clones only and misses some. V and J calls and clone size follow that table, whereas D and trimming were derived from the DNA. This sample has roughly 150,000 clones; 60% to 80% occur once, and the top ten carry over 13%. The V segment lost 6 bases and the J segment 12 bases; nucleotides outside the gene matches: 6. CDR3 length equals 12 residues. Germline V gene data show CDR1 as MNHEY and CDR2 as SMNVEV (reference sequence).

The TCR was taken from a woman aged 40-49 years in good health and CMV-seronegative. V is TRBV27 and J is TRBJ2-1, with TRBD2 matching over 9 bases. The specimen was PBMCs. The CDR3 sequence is CASRIAGDGQFF. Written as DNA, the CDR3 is TGTGCCAGCAGGATAGCGGGAGATGGGCAGTTCTTC.